The next 18 T cell receptor beta chains were all read from a single sample in a study of CD8 T cells in acute hepatitis C reinfection. Findings of the study overall: Overrepresentation in the naive pool did not explain the preferential TRBV04 and TRBV06 usage seen in all groups.

Time point denoted: acute HCV infection, within 168 days of estimated infection date. Sequencing of hepatitis C virus-specific cells was done ex vivo rather than after in vitro expansion. Assay used: immunoSEQ multiplex PCR; TCRdb lists only in-frame clones, some missing. The sample holds about 470 clones, over 40% seen once. This specimen consisted of HCV NS3-1073 tetramer-sorted CD8+ T cells from PBMCs, obtained during acute infection. The receptors shown here come from a young man with chronic hepatitis C.

The chain links TRBV27 to TRBJ2-2; 7 nucleotides agree with TRBD1. Germline V gene data show CDR1 as MNHEY and CDR2 as SMNVEV (reference sequence). Trimming at V came to 4 bases and at J to 1 base, leaving 6 bases not matched to a gene. This CDR3 has 16 amino acids. The CDR3 sequence: CASSSLTGMNTGELFF. The CDR3 DNA reads TGTGCCAGCAGTTCCCTGACAGGGATGAACACCGGGGAGCTGTTTTTT.

V and J are TRBV5-8 and TRBJ2-5; D not certain. The germline gives CDR1 SGHTS, CDR2 YDEGEE. The CDR3 covers 14 residues. V was pared by 0 bases and J by 3 bases, with 9 bases between. The CDR3 region is CASSLARSEETQYF. The CDR3, as DNA: TGTGCCAGCAGCTTGGCCAGAAGTGAAGAGACCCAGTACTTC.

V and J are TRBV7-6 and TRBJ2-2; D is possibly TRBD1 or TRBD2 (5 bases each). V gave up 5 bases and J gave up 8 bases, with 9 bases separating them. This CDR3 comprises 12 residues. Germline CDR1 SGHVS, CDR2 FNYEAQ. As DNA, the CDR3 is TGTGCCAGCAGCGACGGGGCTGGGGAGCTGTTTTTT. Protein sequence: CASSDGAGELFF.

This clone showed up just a few times. CDR3: CATSPQSPNTEAFF. Here the CDR3 DNA reads TGTGCCACCAGCCCCCAGAGCCCGAACACTGAAGCTTTCTTT. The chain joins TRBV15 to TRBJ1-1; D is undetermined. Trimming cost V 5 bases and J 1 base, with 11 bases left between them. This CDR3 contains 14 residues. Germline CDR1 and CDR2: LNHNV and YYDKDF (reference sequence).

The chain is built from TRBV2 and TRBJ2-3, with 12 bases fitting TRBD2. This CDR3 is 18 amino acids long. V shed 2 bases and J 0 bases; nucleotides not matched to a gene: 6. The V gene's germline CDR1 is SNHLY and CDR2 FYNNEI. The CDR3 region has the DNA TGTGCCAGCAGTGAATGGCTAGCGGGGGGGCCCAGCACAGATACGCAGTATTTT. Translated, it gives CASSEWLAGGPSTDTQYF.

The chain employs TRBV6-5 and TRBJ2-7; 8 bases agree with TRBD2. CDR3 length: 16 amino acids. Germline CDR1 and CDR2: MNHEY and SVGAGI. The trim removed 4 bases at V and 7 bases at J, leaving 15 bases unmatched. CDR3 DNA: TGTGCCAGCAGTTTTGAGGTTAGCGGGGCCCCGGGGGAGCAGTACTTC. The encoded protein is CASSFEVSGAPGEQYF.

J is TRBJ2-1 and V is TRBV4-3, with TRBD2 matching 15 bases. This CDR3 region has 17 residues. V lost 0 bases and J lost 9; bases outside the gene matches: 6. Germline-derived CDR1 and CDR2 are LGHNA and YSLEER. CDR3 sequence: CASSQDGLAGGGGEQFF. As DNA, the CDR3 is TGCGCCAGCAGCCAAGATGGACTAGCGGGGGGGGGCGGTGAGCAGTTCTTC.

V gene TRBV10-1 combines with J gene TRBJ1-4; maybe TRBD1 (6 bases). The V end was cut by 3 bases, the J end by 7 bases, with 12 bases between. CDR1 WNHNN and CDR2 SYGVQD come from the germline V gene (reference sequence). The CDR3 loop spans 14 amino acids. DNA of the CDR3: TGCGCCAGCAGTGAAGCCGGGACAAGTGAAAAACTGTTTTTT. This translates into CASSEAGTSEKLFF.

The V and J genes are TRBV13 and TRBJ1-6; D is possibly TRBD1 (5 bases). Germline V lookup: CDR1 PRHDT, CDR2 FYEKMQ (reference sequence). V was clipped by 5 bases and J by 5 bases, with 13 bases between them. The CDR3 loop spans 15 amino acids. The CDR3: CASSGRDGHNSPLHF. The DNA for the CDR3 is TGTGCCAGCAGCGGCCGGGACGGACATAATTCACCCCTCCACTTT.

The J gene is TRBJ2-5, the V gene TRBV9; 11 bases align to TRBD2. The germline V gene encodes CDR1 SGDLS and CDR2 YYNGEE. There are 18 residues in the CDR3. V lost 0 bases and J lost 1; bases outside the gene matches: 8. CDR3 DNA: TGTGCCAGCAGCGTAGCTACTACTAGCGGGGGATTCCAAGAGACCCAGTACTTC. Amino acid sequence: CASSVATTSGGFQETQYF. The entire variable domain, with the rest obtained from reference TRBV9 and TRBJ2-5, is as follows: DSGVTQTPKHLITATGQRVTLRCSPRSGDLSVYWYQQSLDQGLQFLIQYYNGEERAKGNILERFSAQQFPDLHSELNLSSLELGDSALYFCASSVATTSGGFQETQYFGPGTRLLVL.

The rearrangement joins TRBV6-1 to TRBJ2-2, with TRBD2 matching 12 bases. Germline V lookup: CDR1 MNHNS, CDR2 SASEGT. V lost 5 bases to trimming and J lost 6 bases; unmatched junction nucleotides: 4. This CDR3 is built from 15 residues. In DNA form, the CDR3 reads TGTGCCAGCAGTCGGACTAGCGGGGAGCCCGGGGAGCTGTTTTTT. Its translation: CASSRTSGEPGELFF.

V gene TRBV4-2 combines with J gene TRBJ2-7, with D possibly being TRBD2 (7 bases). Looked up from germline, CDR1 is LGHNA and CDR2 is YNFKEQ. V was trimmed by 0 bases and J by 2 bases, leaving 14 bases between them. This CDR3 contains 16 residues. The chain's CDR3 is CASSQEGAGAPYEQYF. DNA for the CDR3: TGTGCCAGCAGCCAAGAGGGGGCGGGGGCACCCTACGAGCAGTACTTC.

This clone ranks as large (0.1 to 1%). The J gene is TRBJ2-7, the V gene TRBV7-9; D is uncertain. CDR1 is SEHNR, CDR2 FQNEAQ, per germline (reference sequence). The V gene lost 1 base and the J gene lost 2 bases, with 18 bases spanning the gap. The CDR3 loop spans 17 amino acids. CDR3 sequence reads: CASSLGLTDGEPYEQYF. The CDR3, as DNA: TGTGCCAGCAGCTTAGGTTTAACGGACGGAGAACCCTACGAGCAGTACTTC.

This clone was seen a handful of times. The rearrangement uses TRBV4-2 and TRBJ1-1; TRBD1 might be the D (6 bases). The V end lost 0 bases, the J end lost 5 bases, and 7 bases lay between the germline ends. Looked up from germline, CDR1 is LGHNA and CDR2 is YNFKEQ. The CDR3 spans 13 residues. The CDR3 bases are TGTGCCAGCAGCCAAGAGAGGGGGACTGAAGCTTTCTTT. This translates into CASSQERGTEAFF.

Of note for this clone: A junction end diverges from the germline sequence, so it may reflect a read error. The chain recombines TRBV5-4 with TRBJ2-4; D is perhaps TRBD2 (5 bases). The CDR3 extends over 16 amino acids. CDR1 and CDR2 from the germline V gene are SGHNT and YYREEE (reference sequence). CDR3 sequence reads: CASSQEPPGAKNIQYF. CDR3 coding DNA: TGCGCCAGCAGCCAAGAACCCCCGGGGGCCAAAAACATTCAGTACTTC.

There are a few counts of this clone. The J gene is TRBJ2-1, the V gene TRBV14, with D maybe TRBD1 (6 bases). The CDR3 has 14 amino acids. The V end lost 3 bases, the J end lost 4 bases, and 10 bases lay between the germline ends. The V gene's germline CDR1 is SGHDN and CDR2 FVKESK. In DNA form, the CDR3 reads TGTGCCAGCAGCCAGGATGGACAGTACAATGAGCAGTTCTTC. Translation gives CASSQDGQYNEQFF.

This clone was seen a few times. The V and J genes are TRBV7-4 and TRBJ1-5, with D possibly being TRBD1 (6 bases). CDR3 length: 16 residues. CDR1 and CDR2 (germline): SGHVT, SQSDAQ. Trimming cost V 6 bases and J 5 bases, with 20 bases left between them. The CDR3 spells CASRPRPDRNHQPQHF. In DNA form, the CDR3 reads TGTGCCAGCAGGCCTAGGCCCGACAGGAATCATCAGCCCCAGCATTTT. Full variable domain (missing parts from reference TRBV7-4 and TRBJ1-5): GAGVSQSPRYKVAKRGRDVALRCDSISGHVTLYWYRQTLGQGSEVLTYSQSDAQRDKSGRPSGRFSAERPERSVSTLKIQRTEQGDSAVYLCASRPRPDRNHQPQHFGDGTRLSIL.

This sequence joins TRBV6-4 and TRBJ2-7; D is perhaps TRBD2 (5 bases). Germline V gives CDR1 MRHNA, CDR2 SNTAGT. The CDR3 consists of 15 residues. Trimming removed 3 bases from V and 3 bases from J, with 15 bases in between. The CDR3 nucleotides are TGTGCCAGCAGTGAGTTGACACTCGGGGACTACGAGCAGTACTTC. Translating gives CASSELTLGDYEQYF.